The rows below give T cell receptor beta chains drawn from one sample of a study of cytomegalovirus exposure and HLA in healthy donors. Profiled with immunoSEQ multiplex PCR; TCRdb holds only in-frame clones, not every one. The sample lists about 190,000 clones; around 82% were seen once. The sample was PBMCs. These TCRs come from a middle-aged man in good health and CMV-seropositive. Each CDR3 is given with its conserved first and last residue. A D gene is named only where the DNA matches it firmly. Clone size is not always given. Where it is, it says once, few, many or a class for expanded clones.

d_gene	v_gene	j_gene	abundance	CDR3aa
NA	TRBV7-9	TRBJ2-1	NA	CASSSPKGDEQFF
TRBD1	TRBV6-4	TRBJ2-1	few	CASSDGTGGNEQFF
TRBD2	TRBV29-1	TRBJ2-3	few	CSVAGGVKSTDTQYF
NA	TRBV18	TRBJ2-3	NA	CASSPLGALPDTQYF
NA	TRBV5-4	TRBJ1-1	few	CASNLDRNTEAFF
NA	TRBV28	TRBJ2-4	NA	CASSLSAGTYIQYF
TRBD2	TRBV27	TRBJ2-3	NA	CASSILAGLTDTQYF
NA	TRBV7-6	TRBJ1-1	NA	CASSRTLNTEAFF
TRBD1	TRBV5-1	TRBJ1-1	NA	CASSLATGAMNTEAFF
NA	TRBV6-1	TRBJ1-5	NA	CASSEGVAGRQPQHF
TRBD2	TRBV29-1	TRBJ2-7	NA	CSVEGTSGNPTYEQYF
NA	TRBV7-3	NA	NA	CASSVGGGANEQYF
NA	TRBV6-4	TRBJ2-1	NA	CASREQSNYNEQFF
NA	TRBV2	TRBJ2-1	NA	CASSERGNSYNEQFF
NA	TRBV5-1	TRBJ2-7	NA	CASSYDGAYEQYF
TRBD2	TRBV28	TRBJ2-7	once	CASSLVTSGVGEQYF
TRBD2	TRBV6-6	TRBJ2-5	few	CASSPLAGGPQETQYF
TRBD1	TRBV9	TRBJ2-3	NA	CATGQGGTDTQYF
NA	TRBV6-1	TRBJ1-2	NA	CASSDSPLNYGYTF
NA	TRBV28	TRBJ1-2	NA	CASNLGGERGYTF
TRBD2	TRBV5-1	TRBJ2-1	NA	CASRRPGLAYNEQFF
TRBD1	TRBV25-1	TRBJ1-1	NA	CASSELDRGYTEAFF
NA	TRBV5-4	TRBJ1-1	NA	CASSLKGARTEAFF
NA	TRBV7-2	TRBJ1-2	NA	CASSLGGYYGYTF